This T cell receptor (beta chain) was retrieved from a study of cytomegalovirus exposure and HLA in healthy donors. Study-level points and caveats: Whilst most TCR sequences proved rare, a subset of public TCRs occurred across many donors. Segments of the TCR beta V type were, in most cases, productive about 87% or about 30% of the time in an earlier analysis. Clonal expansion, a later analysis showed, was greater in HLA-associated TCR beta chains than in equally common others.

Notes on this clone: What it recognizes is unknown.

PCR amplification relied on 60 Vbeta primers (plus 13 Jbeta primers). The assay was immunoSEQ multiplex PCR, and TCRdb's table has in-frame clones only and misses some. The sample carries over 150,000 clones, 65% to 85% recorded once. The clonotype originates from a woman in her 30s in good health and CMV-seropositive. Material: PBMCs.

CDR3 DNA: TGTGCCAGCAGTAGACGGGACAGGGGTTACACCGGGGAGCTGTTTTTT. It codes for CASSRRDRGYTGELFF. The chain joins TRBV6-6 to TRBJ2-2; 10 nucleotides align to TRBD1. Germline CDR1 is MNHNY and CDR2 is SVGAGI (reference sequence). The CDR3 consists of 16 residues. V dropped 5 bases and J dropped 3; count of bases not matched to a gene: 6.